A selection of T cell receptor beta chains follows, all from one sample in a study of T-cell memory formation after mild COVID-19. TCRdb ran MiXCR on the 5' RACE reads and lists one entry per CDR3 protein. The sample records about 180,000 distinct CDR3 sequences, around 18% being singletons. The sample taken for sequencing was PBMCs or a T cell subset sorted from them (not recorded which). The origin of the receptors is a man aged 18-30 years who had mild COVID-19 (a few samples of this study predate the infection). Cell type and time point are not known. CDR3s include the opening cysteine and the closing phenylalanine or tryptophan. The order of the fields is D gene, J gene, V gene, clone size, CDR3 DNA, CDR3 protein. D genes are given only for firm matches. Clone size is not always given. Where it is, it says once, few, many or a class for expanded clones.

D: -
J: TRBJ2-2
V: TRBV7-2
size: few
DNA: TGTGCCAGCAGCTTACTGAGGGTGGGAACCGGGGAGCTGTTTTTT
CDR3: CASSLLRVGTGELFF

D: -
J: TRBJ2-1
V: TRBV3-1
size: few
DNA: TGTGCCAGCAGCCAAGGAGACTCCAGGGAGCAGTTCTTC
CDR3: CASSQGDSREQFF

D: TRBD1
J: TRBJ2-7
V: TRBV5-5
size: few
DNA: TGTGCCAGCAGCTCCGGACAGGGGTACATCTACGAGCAGTACTTC
CDR3: CASSSGQGYIYEQYF

D: -
J: TRBJ2-5
V: TRBV12-3/TRBV12-4
size: few
DNA: TGTGCCAGCAGTCCGCGGACGCGGGAGACCCAGTACTTC
CDR3: CASSPRTRETQYF

D: -
J: TRBJ1-6
V: TRBV7-2
size: few
DNA: TGTGCCAGCAGCTTAAACCCCTCGGGGGCAGGCTCACCCCTCCACTTT
CDR3: CASSLNPSGAGSPLHF

D: -
J: TRBJ2-5
V: TRBV2
size: -
DNA: TGTGCCAGCAGCCCGAGGACCGTCGGGGAGACCCAGTACTTC
CDR3: CASSPRTVGETQYF

D: TRBD1
J: TRBJ1-6
V: TRBV12-3/TRBV12-4
size: -
DNA: TGTGCCAGCAGTTTAATTTCAGGGGGTAATTCACCCCTCCACTTT
CDR3: CASSLISGGNSPLHF

D: TRBD1
J: TRBJ1-5
V: TRBV20-1
size: -
DNA: TGCAGTGCTCCCCGTCGCAGGGGGGTCGGGCAGCCCCAGCATTTT
CDR3: CSAPRRRGVGQPQHF

D: -
J: TRBJ1-2
V: TRBV12-3/TRBV12-4
size: -
DNA: TGTGCCAGCAGGACCCAGGGTTCCGGCTACACCTTC
CDR3: CASRTQGSGYTF

D: TRBD2
J: TRBJ2-3
V: TRBV20-1
size: many
DNA: TGCAGTGCTCCACTAGCGGGGGGCAGCAGAGATACGCAGTATTTT
CDR3: CSAPLAGGSRDTQYF

D: -
J: TRBJ2-3
V: TRBV7-3
size: -
DNA: TGTGCCAGCAGCTTAGCCCCGACGGGAGATACGCAGTATTTT
CDR3: CASSLAPTGDTQYF

D: -
J: TRBJ2-3
V: TRBV12-3/TRBV12-4
size: -
DNA: TGTGCCAGCAGGCGTCGAGGGGGGGGCAGGGCAGATACGCAGTATTTT
CDR3: CASRRRGGGRADTQYF

D: -
J: TRBJ1-2
V: TRBV5-1
size: few
DNA: TGCGCCAGCAGGCCAGTACAGGGATTAAATGGCTACACCTTC
CDR3: CASRPVQGLNGYTF

D: TRBD2
J: TRBJ2-2
V: TRBV6-2/TRBV6-3
size: -
DNA: TGTGCCAGCAGTGCGGGACTAGCGGATACCGGGGAGCTGTTTTTT
CDR3: CASSAGLADTGELFF

D: -
J: TRBJ1-1
V: TRBV6-5
size: -
DNA: TGTGCCAGCAGTTCTATAAGGGGCATGAACACTGAAGCTTTCTTT
CDR3: CASSSIRGMNTEAFF

D: -
J: TRBJ1-2
V: TRBV4-2
size: few
DNA: TGTGCCAGCAGCCAAGTGCAGGGTGATGGCTACACCTTC
CDR3: CASSQVQGDGYTF

D: -
J: TRBJ2-3
V: TRBV5-5
size: many
DNA: TGTGCCAGCAGCGTGGGCGCGGCTGACACAGATACGCAGTATTTT
CDR3: CASSVGAADTDTQYF

D: TRBD1
J: TRBJ2-3
V: TRBV4-2
size: few
DNA: TGTGCCAGCAGCCGAAACCATCAGGGGGCTAGCACAGATACGCAGTATTTT
CDR3: CASSRNHQGASTDTQYF

D: -
J: TRBJ2-1
V: TRBV7-8
size: few
DNA: TGTGCCAGCAGCTTCCGAGTCTACAATGAGCAGTTCTTC
CDR3: CASSFRVYNEQFF

D: -
J: TRBJ2-1
V: TRBV9
size: -
DNA: TGTGCCAGCAGCGTAGCTCAGGGAGGTTTTCGCAATGAGCAGTTCTTC
CDR3: CASSVAQGGFRNEQFF

D: -
J: TRBJ1-1
V: TRBV20-1
size: few
DNA: TGCAGTGCCGCCGGATTGGGGAGCACTGAAGCTTTCTTT
CDR3: CSAAGLGSTEAFF

D: TRBD2
J: TRBJ2-5
V: TRBV5-4
size: -
DNA: TGTGCCAGCAGCGCGACGGCGAGCGGGGGGGCGGAGACCCAGTACTTC
CDR3: CASSATASGGAETQYF

D: TRBD2
J: TRBJ2-3
V: TRBV7-2
size: -
DNA: TGTGCCAGCTCCGTCACTAGCGGGGGTGATAAGGATACGCAGTATTTT
CDR3: CASSVTSGGDKDTQYF

D: -
J: TRBJ2-2
V: TRBV6-6
size: few
DNA: TGTGCCAGCAGCCCGCATCCGGAGCTGTTTTTT
CDR3: CASSPHPELFF

D: -
J: TRBJ2-5
V: TRBV5-6
size: -
DNA: TGTGCCAGCAGCCGTTCCGGGTTGCAAGAGACCCAGTACTTC
CDR3: CASSRSGLQETQYF

D: -
J: TRBJ2-3
V: TRBV3-1
size: -
DNA: TGTGCCAGCAGCCACTATAGTTCCCCTAGCACAGATACGCAGTATTTT
CDR3: CASSHYSSPSTDTQYF

D: TRBD2
J: TRBJ2-7
V: TRBV29-1
size: few
DNA: TGCAGCGTTGAAGACCGGCGGGGACTAGCGGGTGAGCAGTACTTC
CDR3: CSVEDRRGLAGEQYF

D: TRBD2
J: TRBJ2-5
V: TRBV12-5
size: many
DNA: TGTGCTAGTGGCCGAGGACTAGCGGGACAGACCCAGTACTTC
CDR3: CASGRGLAGQTQYF

D: -
J: TRBJ2-6
V: TRBV24-1
size: -
DNA: TGTGCCACCAGCTCGAGCTCTGGGGCCAACGTCCTGACTTTC
CDR3: CATSSSSGANVLTF

D: TRBD1
J: TRBJ1-1
V: TRBV4-1
size: -
DNA: TGCGCCAGCAGGCGTACAGGGGAGAACACTGAAGCTTTCTTT
CDR3: CASRRTGENTEAFF

D: TRBD2
J: TRBJ2-7
V: TRBV7-8
size: few
DNA: TGTGCCACCATGACTAGCGGGGGGGCCTACGAGCAGTACTTC
CDR3: CATMTSGGAYEQYF

D: -
J: TRBJ1-5
V: TRBV5-6
size: -
DNA: TGTGCCAGCAGCTTGTCGGGAGCTCAGCCCCAGCATTTT
CDR3: CASSLSGAQPQHF

D: -
J: TRBJ2-2
V: TRBV10-3
size: -
DNA: TGTGCCATCAGTGGTCTTTACACTGGCGCGAACACCGGGGAGCTGTTTTTT
CDR3: CAISGLYTGANTGELFF

D: -
J: TRBJ1-6
V: TRBV7-2
size: few
DNA: TGTGCCAGCAGCCCGGAGCTAAATTCACCCCTCCACTTT
CDR3: CASSPELNSPLHF

D: -
J: TRBJ2-3
V: TRBV6-2/TRBV6-3
size: -
DNA: TGTGCCAGCAGTCAGGCACATACGCAGTATTTT
CDR3: CASSQAHTQYF

D: -
J: TRBJ1-3
V: TRBV28
size: few
DNA: TGTGCCAGCAACCCCCGGGGGATCCGAAACACCATATATTTT
CDR3: CASNPRGIRNTIYF

D: -
J: TRBJ1-2
V: TRBV5-6
size: many
DNA: TGTGCCAGCAGCACCAGCTTTGGCTACACCTTC
CDR3: CASSTSFGYTF

D: TRBD1
J: TRBJ1-4
V: TRBV5-1
size: few
DNA: TGCGCCAGCAGCTTCGGGACAGGAGGTGAAAAACTGTTTTTT
CDR3: CASSFGTGGEKLFF

D: TRBD2
J: TRBJ2-5
V: TRBV5-1
size: many
DNA: TGCGCCAGCAGCTTGGAGGGCGGGGGAGAGACCCAGTACTTC
CDR3: CASSLEGGGETQYF

D: TRBD1
J: TRBJ2-2
V: TRBV7-7
size: -
DNA: TGTGCCAGCAGCTTAGGGATCGGGACAGGGGACACCGGGGAGCTGTTTTTT
CDR3: CASSLGIGTGDTGELFF

D: -
J: TRBJ2-1
V: TRBV6-2/TRBV6-3
size: many
DNA: TGTGCCAGCAGTTACTCCCACGAGCAGTTCTTC
CDR3: CASSYSHEQFF

D: TRBD2
J: TRBJ2-1
V: TRBV12-3/TRBV12-4
size: few
DNA: TGTGCCAGCAGTTTTCGCGGGGGGGCTGATGAGCAGTTCTTC
CDR3: CASSFRGGADEQFF

D: -
J: TRBJ1-6
V: TRBV12-3/TRBV12-4
size: few
DNA: TGTGCCAGCAGTTTATGGGGATCTGATTCACCCCTCCACTTT
CDR3: CASSLWGSDSPLHF

D: TRBD1
J: TRBJ2-2
V: TRBV7-2
size: -
DNA: TGTGCCAGCAGCTCCCGGATTTTAACCGGGACAGGGAAGTCCGGGGAGCTGTTTTTT
CDR3: CASSSRILTGTGKSGELFF

D: -
J: TRBJ2-1
V: TRBV7-2
size: few
DNA: TGTGCCAGCAGCATTACCGGGTCGATCGGGGGCAATGAGCAGTTCTTC
CDR3: CASSITGSIGGNEQFF

D: -
J: TRBJ2-4
V: TRBV15
size: few
DNA: TGTGCCACCAGCAGAGAAACGGGAGCCAAAAACATTCAGTACTTC
CDR3: CATSRETGAKNIQYF

D: -
J: TRBJ1-1
V: TRBV11-2
size: -
DNA: TGTGCCAGCAGCTCACCAAGGGGGGGAGGTAGCATGAACACTGAAGCTTTCTTT
CDR3: CASSSPRGGGSMNTEAFF